Following are 18 T cell receptor beta chains from one sample sequenced in a study of shared clonotypes between healthy human individuals. Only in-frame clones appear in the TCRdb table, and some are missing; sequencing was by immunoSEQ multiplex PCR. The data contain about 990,000 clones, around 82% of them singletons. Sequenced sample: memory CD4+ T cells from PBMCs. Stated subset: CD45RA-negative fraction. These receptors all stem from a man in his late teens or twenties in good health. Some clones in this sample may be carry-over from other donors' samples.

The genes are TRBV5-4 and TRBJ1-1; no clear D. CDR1 and CDR2 (germline): SGHNT, YYREEE (reference sequence). The CDR3 runs to 14 residues. The germline V and J ends were trimmed by 4 bases and 2 bases, with 12 bases remaining between them. CDR3 nucleotides: TGTGCCAGCAGCCCGATGAAGACCAACACTGAAGCTTTCTTT. It codes for CASSPMKTNTEAFF.

V gene TRBV4-1 combines with J gene TRBJ2-1; D unresolved. The ends were cut back, 2 bases at V and 0 bases at J, with 11 bases in the middle. The CDR3 is 16 amino acids. Germline V CDR1 and CDR2: MGHRA, YSYEKL. The CDR3 protein is CASSQSLVSSYNEQFF. In DNA, the CDR3 is TGCGCCAGCAGCCAATCGCTGGTTAGCTCCTACAATGAGCAGTTCTTC.

This clone is a singleton in its sample. The chain carries TRBV15 and TRBJ2-7, with 8 bases that match TRBD1. The CDR3 is made up of 16 amino acids. In germline, CDR1 is LNHNV, CDR2 YYDKDF (reference sequence). Trimming cost V 4 bases and J 6 bases; bases outside gene matches: 14. CDR3 bases: TGTGCCACCAGCACACCCCGAGGGACAGGTGGGGGCGAGCAGTACTTC. It yields the protein CATSTPRGTGGGEQYF.

This clone appeared once. The chain couples TRBV7-2 to TRBJ1-1; 10 bases agree with TRBD1. CDR3 length: 15 residues. The V gene end was trimmed by 5 bases and the J gene end by 3 bases; junction bases not matched to a gene: 6. Per the germline V gene, CDR1 is SGHTA and CDR2 is FQGNSA. CDR3 DNA sequence: TGTGCCAGCAGCCTCCGACAGGGGGCATACACTGAAGCTTTCTTT. Translated: CASSLRQGAYTEAFF. The full variable domain, completed using reference TRBV7-2 and TRBJ1-1, is GAGVSQSPSNKVTEKGKDVELRCDPISGHTALYWYRQSLGQGLEFLIYFQGNSAPDKSGLPSDRFSAERTGGSVSTLTIQRTQQEDSAVYLCASSLRQGAYTEAFFGQGTRLTVV.

The chain couples TRBV2 to TRBJ2-3; D may be TRBD2 (5 bases). This CDR3 has 14 amino acids. V lost 7 bases, J lost 0 bases, and 11 bases lay in between. Per germline, CDR1 SNHLY and CDR2 FYNNEI. CDR3 coding DNA: TGTGCCAGCAAACGGGGAGCTAGCACAGATACGCAGTATTTT. It specifies CASKRGASTDTQYF.

V and J are TRBV11-2 and TRBJ2-7, with 8 bases identical to TRBD1. V gave up 3 bases and J gave up 6 bases; unmatched junction bases: 10. Germline-derived CDR1 and CDR2 are SGHAT and FQNNGV. This CDR3 region has 15 residues. The CDR3 bases are TGTGCCAGCAGCTTTACTCTACAACAGGGGGGCGAGCAGTACTTC. As protein: CASSFTLQQGGEQYF.

This clone was counted once. V usage is TRBV6-1 and J usage is TRBJ2-3; D could derive from TRBD1 or TRBD2 (5 bases each). Germline-derived CDR1 and CDR2 are MNHNS and SASEGT. Trimming left V 0 bases short and J 4 bases short, with 11 bases between. The CDR3 is 15 residues long. In DNA form, the CDR3 reads TGTGCCAGCAGTGAAGCGCAGGGAGTGGCAGATACGCAGTATTTT. As protein: CASSEAQGVADTQYF.

This chain joins TRBV27 and TRBJ2-2; D ambiguous. CDR1 is MNHEY and CDR2 is SMNVEV in the germline V gene (reference sequence). V lost 3 bases and J 4 bases, leaving 9 bases between the germline ends. This CDR3 contains 14 residues. The CDR3 sequence is CASSLSLPTGELFF. The CDR3 DNA follows: TGTGCCAGCAGTTTGTCACTACCCACCGGGGAGCTGTTTTTT.

This clone was counted between two and nine times. J is TRBJ1-2 and V is TRBV29-1, with 8 bases lining up with TRBD1. Trimming at V came to 7 bases and at J to 8 bases, leaving 9 bases not matched to a gene. CDR3 length: 12 amino acids. Germline-derived CDR1 and CDR2 are SQVTM and ANQGSEA. CDR3 sequence (DNA): TGCAGCGATGAGGGGACAGGTTACGGCTACACCTTC. Its protein product is CSDEGTGYGYTF.

The chain recombines TRBV7-6 with TRBJ2-1, with 7 positions matching TRBD2. Germline loops: CDR1 SGHVS, CDR2 FNYEAQ. V trimming: 7 bases; J trimming: 0 bases; junction bases outside the gene matches: 6. The CDR3 sequence is 15 residues long. This CDR3 is CASTAGESSYNEQFF. In DNA form, the CDR3 reads TGTGCCAGCACCGCGGGGGAGAGCTCCTACAATGAGCAGTTCTTC.

The rearrangement uses TRBV6-1 and TRBJ2-7, with 11 bases aligning to TRBD2. This CDR3 spans 15 amino acids. CDR1 is MNHNS and CDR2 is SASEGT in the germline V gene. The V segment lost 1 base and the J segment 9 bases; nucleotides outside the gene matches: 8. The CDR3 protein is CASSEVTSGVVRQYF. The CDR3 DNA reads as TGTGCCAGCAGTGAAGTGACTAGCGGGGTAGTGAGGCAGTACTTC.

The chain combines TRBV11-2 with TRBJ2-4; tentative D call: TRBD1 (6 bases). The germline gives CDR1 SGHAT, CDR2 FQNNGV. The V and J ends lost 5 bases and 8 bases respectively, with 10 bases between them. The CDR3 has 12 amino acids. The CDR3 protein is CASSQNRDIQYF. CDR3 in DNA: TGTGCCAGCAGCCAAAACAGGGACATTCAGTACTTC.

The chain has TRBV9 and TRBJ2-1; D ambiguous. The CDR3 loop spans 12 amino acids. Germline V lookup: CDR1 SGDLS, CDR2 YYNGEE. V was shortened by 4 bases and J by 10 bases, with 12 bases between the two germline ends. DNA of the CDR3: TGTGCCAGCAGCCACGTCGGGCAGGAGCAGTTCTTC. Amino acids: CASSHVGQEQFF.

The rearrangement joins TRBV5-1 to TRBJ2-1; 13 nucleotides align to TRBD2. CDR3 length: 16 residues. V was pared by 2 bases and J by 9 bases, with 8 bases of the junction left unmatched. In germline, CDR1 is SGHRS, CDR2 YFSETQ. The CDR3 is CASSLGTSGTLGEQFF. DNA of the CDR3: TGCGCCAGCAGCTTAGGGACTAGCGGGACGCTCGGTGAGCAGTTCTTC.

The rearrangement joins TRBV6-1 to TRBJ2-1; 8 bases align to TRBD2. Germline lookup yields CDR1 MNHNS and CDR2 SASEGT. V gave up 0 bases and J gave up 3 bases; unmatched junction bases: 4. CDR3 size: 16 residues. CDR3 in amino acids: CASSEALGGGYNEQFF. The CDR3 bases are TGTGCCAGCAGTGAAGCGCTCGGGGGGGGCTACAATGAGCAGTTCTTC.

This clone was observed once. The rearrangement joins TRBV10-3 to TRBJ1-2; no definite D call. Germline CDR1 ENHRY, CDR2 SYGVKD. V dropped 3 bases and J dropped 2 bases, with 7 bases sitting between them. The length of the CDR3 is 13 residues. The CDR3 reads CAISDRANYGYTF. The CDR3 coding sequence is TGTGCCATCAGTGACCGGGCCAACTATGGCTACACCTTC.

This clone appeared once. This chain connects TRBV28 to TRBJ1-1; 12 bases match TRBD1. The CDR3 is made up of 15 amino acids. V was clipped by 6 bases and J by 11 bases; unmatched bases: 13. CDR1 is MDHEN, CDR2 SYDVKM, per germline. The CDR3 here is CASRLPGQGAMRAFF. CDR3 bases: TGTGCCAGCAGACTCCCGGGACAGGGGGCGATGAGGGCTTTCTTT.

The rearrangement joins TRBV5-8 to TRBJ1-4; D might be TRBD1 (5 bases). The V end lost 1 base, the J end lost 6 bases, and 7 bases lay between the germline ends. The CDR3 runs to 13 residues. Germline CDR1 SGHTS, CDR2 YDEGEE. CDR3 sequence reads: CASSLRGHEKLFF. CDR3 coding DNA: TGTGCCAGCAGCTTGAGGGGCCATGAAAAACTGTTTTTT.